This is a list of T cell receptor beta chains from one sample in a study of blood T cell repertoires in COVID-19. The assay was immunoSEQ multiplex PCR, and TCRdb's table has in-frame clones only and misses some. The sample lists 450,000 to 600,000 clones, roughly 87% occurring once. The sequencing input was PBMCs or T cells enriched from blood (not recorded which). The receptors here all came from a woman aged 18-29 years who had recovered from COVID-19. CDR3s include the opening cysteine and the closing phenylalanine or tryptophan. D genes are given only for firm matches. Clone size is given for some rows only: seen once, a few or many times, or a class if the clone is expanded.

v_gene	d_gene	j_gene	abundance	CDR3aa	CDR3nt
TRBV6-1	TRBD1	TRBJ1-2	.	CASSEPFDRGHYGYTF	TGTGCCAGCAGTGAACCCTTCGACAGGGGCCACTATGGCTACACCTTC
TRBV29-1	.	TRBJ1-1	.	CSVAMGGANTEAFF	TGCAGCGTTGCTATGGGGGGGGCTAACACTGAAGCTTTCTTT
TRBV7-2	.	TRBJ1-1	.	CASSLDPGNTEAFF	TGTGCCAGCAGCTTAGACCCAGGGAACACTGAAGCTTTCTTT
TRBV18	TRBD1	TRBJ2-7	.	CASSHGQGSNEQYF	TGTGCCAGCTCACACGGACAGGGGAGTAACGAGCAGTACTTC
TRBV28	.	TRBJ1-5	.	CASMATGEQVNQPQHF	TGTGCCAGCATGGCCACGGGTGAACAGGTCAATCAGCCCCAGCATTTT
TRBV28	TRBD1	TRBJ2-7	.	CASSRTGYSYEQYF	TGTGCCAGCAGCCGGACAGGGTACTCCTACGAGCAGTACTTC
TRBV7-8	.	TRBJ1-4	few	CASSLLGASTNEKLFF	TGTGCCAGCAGCTTATTGGGGGCCAGTACCAATGAAAAACTGTTTTTT
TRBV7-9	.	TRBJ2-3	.	CASSIRLGGERTDTQYF	TGTGCCAGCAGCATTCGACTAGGCGGGGAACGCACAGATACGCAGTATTTT
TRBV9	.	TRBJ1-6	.	CASSARGSSPLHF	TGTGCCAGCAGCGCCAGGGGCAGTTCACCCCTCCACTTT
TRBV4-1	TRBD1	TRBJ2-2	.	CASSLGGQGPTGELFF	TGCGCCAGCAGCCTAGGCGGACAGGGTCCTACCGGGGAGCTGTTTTTT